This TCR beta chain was identified in a study of T-cell memory formation after mild COVID-19. General study findings and limits: Pre-infection memory contained some responding clones, which suggested that cross-reactive memory had joined. Mainly CM and EM harbored the contracting CD4+ clones; mainly EMRA harbored the CD8+ ones.

The CDR3 runs 12 residues. The germline V gene encodes CDR1 MNHEY and CDR2 SMNVEV (reference sequence). Trimming took off 5 bases at V and 4 bases at J, with 8 bases between the two ends. TCRdb re-derived calls from the 5' RACE reads in MiXCR, one entry per CDR3 protein. The sample holds roughly 300,000 distinct CDR3 sequences; around 8% are singletons and the top ten take 22%. In its sample, this clonotype was seen a few times. Its specificity is not known. The sequence was obtained from a man younger than 30 who had mild COVID-19 (a few samples of this study predate the infection). Cell type and time point are not known. Sequencing used PBMCs or a T cell subset sorted from them (not recorded which). This sequence joins TRBV27 and TRBJ1-1; D remains ambiguous. The DNA of the CDR3 is TGTGCCAGCAGTACCGGTTTCACTGAAGCTTTCTTT. Translation: CASSTGFTEAFF.